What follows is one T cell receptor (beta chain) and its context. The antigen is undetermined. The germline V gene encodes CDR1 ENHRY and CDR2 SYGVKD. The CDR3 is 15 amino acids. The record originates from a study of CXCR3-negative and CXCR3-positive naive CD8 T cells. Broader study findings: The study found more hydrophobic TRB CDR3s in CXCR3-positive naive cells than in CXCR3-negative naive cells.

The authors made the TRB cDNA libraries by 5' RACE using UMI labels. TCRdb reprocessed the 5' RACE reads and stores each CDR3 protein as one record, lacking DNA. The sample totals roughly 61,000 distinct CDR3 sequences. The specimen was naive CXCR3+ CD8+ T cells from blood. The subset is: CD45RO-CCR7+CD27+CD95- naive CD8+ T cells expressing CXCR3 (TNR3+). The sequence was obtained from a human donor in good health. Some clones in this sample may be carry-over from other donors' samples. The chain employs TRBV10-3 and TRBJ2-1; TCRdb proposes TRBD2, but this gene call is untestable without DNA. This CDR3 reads CATEDSGPQYNEQFF.